Shown below are 29 T cell receptor beta chains from a single sample sequenced in a study of cytomegalovirus exposure and HLA in healthy donors. PCR employed 60 Vbeta and 13 Jbeta primers. Only in-frame clones appear in the TCRdb table, and some are missing; sequencing was by immunoSEQ multiplex PCR. The table includes about 160,000 clones, roughly 82% detected once. The sequencing sample was made of PBMCs. Every receptor here comes from a girl aged 5-17 years in good health and CMV-seropositive.

The chain combines TRBV6-1 with TRBJ1-2; no clear D. Germline CDR1 reads MNHNS; CDR2 reads SASEGT. V was pared by 5 bases and J by 8 bases, with 21 bases between. CDR3 length: 15 residues. CDR3 nucleotide sequence: TGTGCCAGCAGTACCCTCGGCGGGGATGGCGGAGGCTACACCTTC. This sequence encodes CASSTLGGDGGGYTF.

The rearrangement links TRBV5-4 to TRBJ2-3, with 11 positions matching TRBD2. Germline V gene sequence: CDR1 SGHNT, CDR2 YYREEE (reference sequence). The CDR3 runs to 16 residues. The J segment lost 3 bases and the V segment lost 0 bases, leaving 3 bases of the junction unmatched. The CDR3 nucleotides read TGTGCCAGCAGCTTGGGTAGCGGGGGGGGAACAGATACGCAGTATTTT. It is translated as CASSLGSGGGTDTQYF.

The V and J genes are TRBV29-1 and TRBJ1-2; TRBD1 aligns across 7 bases. V lost 7 bases and J lost 3; bases outside the gene matches: 14. There are 15 residues in the CDR3. CDR1 is SQVTM and CDR2 is ANQGSEA in the germline V gene. CDR3 in amino acids: CSAKMDSQGDYGYTF. The CDR3 DNA reads TGCAGCGCCAAGATGGACAGCCAGGGGGACTATGGCTACACCTTC.

The chain couples TRBV6-6 to TRBJ2-5, with D uncertain. Trimming took off 3 bases at V and 2 bases at J, with 10 bases between the two ends. The CDR3 contains 14 residues. Germline CDR1 MNHNY, CDR2 SVGAGI (reference sequence). The CDR3 protein is CASSYPPGQETQYF. In DNA, the CDR3 is TGTGCCAGCAGTTATCCCCCGGGTCAAGAGACCCAGTACTTC.

The rearrangement joins TRBV28 to TRBJ2-3; 7 bases match TRBD2. The CDR3 is made up of 15 amino acids. V shed 2 bases, J shed 7 bases, and the junction held 9 bases outside the gene matches. Looked up from germline, CDR1 is MDHEN and CDR2 is SYDVKM. CDR3 nucleotides: TGTGCCAGCAGTTTAATTGGGGGGGAGGGATATACGCAGTATTTT. Translation gives CASSLIGGEGYTQYF.

The chain links TRBV27 to TRBJ2-7, with 13 positions matching TRBD2. The CDR3 is made up of 16 amino acids. J lost 3 bases, V lost 5 bases, and 7 bases had no gene match. Looked up from germline, CDR1 is MNHEY and CDR2 is SMNVEV (reference sequence). CDR3 in amino acids: CASSTGLAGVGYEQYF. DNA of the CDR3: TGTGCCAGCAGTACAGGACTAGCGGGAGTGGGCTACGAGCAGTACTTC.

The J gene is TRBJ1-5, the V gene TRBV19, with TRBD1 identical over 7 bases. The CDR3 totals 15 residues. Germline lookup yields CDR1 LNHDA and CDR2 SQIVND (reference sequence). V lost 4 bases to trimming and J lost 4 bases; unmatched junction nucleotides: 7. This CDR3 is CASSKPAGGNQPQHF. DNA of the CDR3: TGTGCCAGTAGTAAACCGGCAGGGGGTAATCAGCCCCAGCATTTT.

The chain combines TRBV5-1 with TRBJ2-3; D possibly corresponds to TRBD2 (5 bases). CDR3 length: 14 amino acids. CDR1 SGHRS and CDR2 YFSETQ come from the germline V gene. V lost 0 bases and J 7 bases, leaving 12 bases between the germline ends. CDR3 DNA sequence: TGCGCCAGCAGCTTGGAGGGAGTTCGACATACGCAGTATTTT. Encoded protein: CASSLEGVRHTQYF.

Only one count was recorded for this clone. J is TRBJ1-4 and V is TRBV19; tentatively, D is TRBD1 (6 bases). Germline V gene data show CDR1 as LNHDA and CDR2 as SQIVND (reference sequence). Trimming pared 3 bases from V and 4 bases from J, leaving 12 bases between. The CDR3 is 15 amino acids. The CDR3 region has the DNA TGTGCCAGTAGTATTGGTCGGACAGTTAATGAAAAACTGTTTTTT. This sequence encodes CASSIGRTVNEKLFF. Looking up the rest from reference TRBV19 and TRBJ1-4 gives the full variable domain: DGGITQSPKYLFRKEGQNVTLSCEQNLNHDAMYWYRQDPGQGLRLIYYSQIVNDFQKGDIAEGYSVSREKKESFPLTVTSAQKNPTAFYLCASSIGRTVNEKLFFGSGTQLSVL.

The V gene is TRBV7-9, the J gene TRBJ1-1; D call uncertain. Germline values: CDR1 SEHNR, CDR2 FQNEAQ (reference sequence). Trimming removed 4 bases at V and 3 bases at J, with 12 bases between. The length of the CDR3 is 14 residues. The CDR3 is CASSSVWGDTEAFF. In nucleotides, the CDR3 is TGTGCCAGCAGCTCCGTATGGGGAGACACTGAAGCTTTCTTT.

This rearrangement joins TRBV6-5 to TRBJ1-1; D not resolved. Germline CDR1 is MNHEY and CDR2 is SVGAGI. Trimming removed 1 base at V and 1 base at J, with 7 bases between. The CDR3 has 14 amino acids. The CDR3 spells CASSYFERNTEAFF. The CDR3 bases are TGTGCCAGCAGTTACTTCGAGAGGAACACTGAAGCTTTCTTT.

The J gene is TRBJ1-4, the V gene TRBV7-9; unclear D gene. This CDR3 spans 17 amino acids. Trimming cost V 1 base and J 7 bases, with 19 bases left between them. Germline loops: CDR1 SEHNR, CDR2 FQNEAQ (reference sequence). CDR3 bases: TGTGCCAGCAGCTTAGGGCCGGGGTATGCGTTTAGTGAAAAACTGTTTTTT. It codes for CASSLGPGYAFSEKLFF.

A few counts support this clone. J is TRBJ2-7 and V is TRBV4-1; TRBD1 might be the D (6 bases). Germline CDR1 MGHRA, CDR2 YSYEKL. This CDR3 region has 14 residues. Trimming cost V 4 bases and J 4 bases, with 14 bases left between them. The CDR3 is CASSRARDKYEQYF. The CDR3 DNA reads as TGCGCCAGCAGCCGGGCCCGGGACAAGTACGAGCAGTACTTC.

The J gene is TRBJ2-1, the V gene TRBV28; 7 bases map to TRBD2. This CDR3 has 14 residues. The V segment lost 2 bases and the J segment 4 bases; nucleotides outside the gene matches: 2. CDR1 is MDHEN and CDR2 is SYDVKM in the germline V gene. The CDR3 DNA sequence: TGTGCCAGCAGTTTACTAGCGGATTACAATGAGCAGTTCTTC. It translates to CASSLLADYNEQFF.

V is TRBV11-2 and J is TRBJ1-1; TRBD1 might be the D (5 bases). This CDR3 is built from 14 residues. Trimming took 2 bases from V and 0 from J, leaving 7 bases between them. Germline CDR1 SGHAT, CDR2 FQNNGV. The CDR3 nucleotides are TGTGCCAGCAGCTTAAGGGGAATGAACACTGAAGCTTTCTTT. Its translation: CASSLRGMNTEAFF.

This clone was seen just once. CDR3 loop: CASSAGPRTDQETQYF. In DNA, the CDR3 is TGTGCCAGCAGCGCGGGGCCCCGGACTGACCAAGAGACCCAGTACTTC. The chain has TRBV13 and TRBJ2-5, with D possibly TRBD2 on 6 matching bases. The V end was cut by 5 bases, the J end by 0 bases, with 16 bases between. The germline V gene has CDR1 PRHDT and CDR2 FYEKMQ (reference sequence). The CDR3 runs 16 residues.

The CDR3 loop reads CASSRASNTGELFF. DNA for the CDR3: TGTGCCAGCAGCAGAGCCTCGAACACCGGGGAGCTGTTTTTT. The chain carries TRBV7-3 and TRBJ2-2; D uncertain. Germline V CDR1 and CDR2: SGHTA, FQGTGA. This CDR3 contains 14 residues. The germline V and J ends were trimmed by 5 bases and 0 bases, with 7 bases remaining between them.

This clone was seen a single time. The chain links TRBV28 to TRBJ2-5, with D perhaps TRBD1 (6 bases). Germline values: CDR1 MDHEN, CDR2 SYDVKM. The CDR3 has 15 residues. Trimming shortened V by 7 bases and J by 1 base, and 16 bases separated the two germline ends. DNA of the CDR3: TGTGCCAGCAATCTGGGGTCGGACAGCCAAGAGACCCAGTACTTC. It translates to CASNLGSDSQETQYF.

J is TRBJ1-2 and V is TRBV7-2; a possible D gene is TRBD1 (5 bases). The CDR3 consists of 14 residues. V gave up 2 bases and J gave up 4 bases, with 11 bases separating them. Germline V gene lookup returns CDR1 SGHTA and CDR2 FQGNSA. This chain's CDR3 is CASSLQGIGYGYTF. DNA for the CDR3: TGTGCCAGCAGCTTACAGGGAATAGGCTATGGCTACACCTTC.

The rearrangement joins TRBV7-8 to TRBJ2-5; possibly TRBD2 for D (6 bases). V lost 4 bases and J lost 4, with 13 bases in between. Germline loops: CDR1 SGHVS, CDR2 FQNEAQ. The CDR3 spans 14 residues. CDR3 residues: CASSYRLVRETQYF. The CDR3 DNA sequence: TGTGCCAGCAGCTACAGACTAGTTCGAGAGACCCAGTACTTC.

The chain couples TRBV6-1 to TRBJ1-2, with D perhaps TRBD1 (6 bases). The CDR3 length is 15 residues. Trimming removed 5 bases from V and 3 bases from J, with 16 bases in between. Germline V gene data show CDR1 as MNHNS and CDR2 as SASEGT. DNA of the CDR3: TGTGCCAGCAGTCCGACAGGACATGGATACTATGGCTACACCTTC. It codes for CASSPTGHGYYGYTF.

This clone has only one observation. This chain joins TRBV7-2 and TRBJ1-1; 8 positions match TRBD1. The V segment lost 5 bases and the J segment 4 bases; nucleotides outside the gene matches: 12. This CDR3 comprises 16 residues. The germline V gene has CDR1 SGHTA and CDR2 FQGNSA. The DNA for the CDR3 is TGTGCCAGCAGCCCTACGGACAGGGTTCGGGGCACTGAAGCTTTCTTT. It translates to CASSPTDRVRGTEAFF.

The rearrangement links TRBV28 to TRBJ2-7, with 8 bases identical to TRBD1. V was clipped by 3 bases and J by 4 bases; unmatched bases: 5. CDR1 is MDHEN and CDR2 is SYDVKM in the germline V gene. The CDR3 has 14 amino acids. CDR3 DNA sequence: TGTGCCAGCAGTTTTGGACAGGGAAGGTACGAGCAGTACTTC. This sequence encodes CASSFGQGRYEQYF.

The chain recombines TRBV2 with TRBJ1-1; tentative D call: TRBD1 (5 bases). The V and J ends lost 4 bases and 6 bases respectively, with 9 bases between them. Germline lookup yields CDR1 SNHLY and CDR2 FYNNEI. This CDR3 is built from 12 residues. CDR3 protein: CASSGGGPEAFF. The CDR3 DNA is TGTGCCAGCAGTGGGGGGGGACCTGAAGCTTTCTTT.

The chain joins TRBV27 to TRBJ2-1; 8 nucleotides agree with TRBD1. The V segment lost 6 bases and the J segment 4 bases; nucleotides outside the gene matches: 8. Germline V lookup: CDR1 MNHEY, CDR2 SMNVEV (reference sequence). The CDR3 is 15 amino acids. The DNA of the CDR3 is TGTGCCAGCAGGTCCCACGGGACAGGTTACAATGAGCAGTTCTTC. This translates into CASRSHGTGYNEQFF.

The genes are TRBV27 and TRBJ2-1, with a possible D match to TRBD2 (6 bases). This CDR3 is built from 14 residues. CDR1 is MNHEY and CDR2 is SMNVEV in the germline V gene (reference sequence). The ends were cut back, 6 bases at V and 8 bases at J, with 17 bases in the middle. The CDR3 DNA follows: TGTGCCAGCAGGTACATTGCGGGGAGCGATGAGCAGTTCTTC. It is translated as CASRYIAGSDEQFF.

CDR3 amino acids: CASSQVMISGTDTQYF. As DNA, the CDR3 is TGCGCCAGCAGCCAAGTCATGATTAGCGGCACAGATACGCAGTATTTT. This chain links TRBV4-1 with TRBJ2-3; a possible D gene is TRBD2 (5 bases). V was pared by 1 base and J by 1 base, with 12 bases between. The germline CDR1 and CDR2 sequences are MGHRA and YSYEKL. The CDR3 is 16 amino acids.

The rearrangement links TRBV5-1 to TRBJ1-1; possible D gene TRBD1, 6 bases. This CDR3 is built from 14 residues. Trimming took 4 bases from V and 5 from J, leaving 15 bases between them. From germline, CDR1 is SGHRS and CDR2 YFSETQ. This CDR3 is CASSGRGRETEAFF. The CDR3 bases are TGCGCCAGCAGCGGAAGGGGGAGAGAGACTGAAGCTTTCTTT.

The chain recombines TRBV19 with TRBJ1-1; 10 bases line up with TRBD1. V lost 7 bases and J lost 5; bases outside the gene matches: 7. Looked up from germline, CDR1 is LNHDA and CDR2 is SQIVND (reference sequence). The CDR3 runs to 14 residues. CDR3: CASIAGTGATEAFF. CDR3 DNA sequence: TGTGCCAGTATCGCCGGGACAGGGGCGACTGAAGCTTTCTTT.